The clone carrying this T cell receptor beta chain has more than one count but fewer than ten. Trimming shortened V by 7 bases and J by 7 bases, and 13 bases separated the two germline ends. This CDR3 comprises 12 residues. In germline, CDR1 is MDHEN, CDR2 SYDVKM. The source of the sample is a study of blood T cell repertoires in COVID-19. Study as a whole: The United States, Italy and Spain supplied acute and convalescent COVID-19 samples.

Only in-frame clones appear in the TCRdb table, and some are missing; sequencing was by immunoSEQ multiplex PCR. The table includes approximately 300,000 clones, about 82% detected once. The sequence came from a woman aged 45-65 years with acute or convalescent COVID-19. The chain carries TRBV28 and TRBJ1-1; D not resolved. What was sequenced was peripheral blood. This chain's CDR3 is CASTHHTGEAFF. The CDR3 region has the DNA TGTGCCAGCACTCACCACACGGGTGAAGCTTTCTTT.